The rows below give T cell receptor beta chains drawn from one sample of a study of beta chain features in type 1 diabetes. Sequenced by immunoSEQ multiplex PCR; TCRdb stores in-frame clones only, minus some. The sample shows 450,000 to 550,000 clones, around 30% of them seen only once. The material sequenced was naive CD4+ T cells from blood. The receptors shown here come from a man aged 18 to 29 in good health. Each CDR3 is given with its conserved first and last residue.

j_call: TRBJ2-7; v_call: TRBV7-2; cdr3_aa: CASSPGTRPYEQYF
j_call: TRBJ2-6; v_call: TRBV7-9; cdr3_aa: CASSLGAGANVLTF
j_call: TRBJ2-1; v_call: TRBV7-9; cdr3_aa: CASSLEGYEQFF
j_call: TRBJ2-7; v_call: TRBV14; cdr3_aa: CASSPPLAGSYEQYF
j_call: TRBJ2-1; v_call: TRBV18; cdr3_aa: CASSPAGVQLNIYNEQFF
j_call: TRBJ2-7; v_call: TRBV7-9; cdr3_aa: CASSFSQGTVF
j_call: TRBJ2-7; v_call: TRBV10-3; cdr3_aa: CAISESGMDEQYF
j_call: TRBJ2-7; v_call: TRBV19; cdr3_aa: CASSPGVGHEQYF
j_call: TRBJ2-5; v_call: TRBV7-9; cdr3_aa: CASSPDRDGHLRETQYF
j_call: TRBJ1-5; v_call: TRBV30; cdr3_aa: CAWTSRFDQPQHF
j_call: TRBJ2-3; v_call: TRBV18; cdr3_aa: CASSPQLDHTSTDTQYF
j_call: TRBJ2-1; v_call: TRBV15; cdr3_aa: CATSRNPSGFSYNEQFF
j_call: TRBJ2-3; v_call: TRBV29-1; cdr3_aa: CSVRTSGRTGTDTQYF
j_call: TRBJ1-4; v_call: TRBV6-5; cdr3_aa: CASSYQEGIEKLFF